This T cell receptor (beta chain) was profiled in a study of blood T cells in healthy people across ages. Study-wide points: A roughly linear age-dependent decrease characterized TCR beta diversity per million T cells.

Together with a sample-barcoded 5' primer, a J-beta primer mix was included in a second PCR lasting roughly 6 to 12 cycles. Via MiXCR, TCRdb re-called the 5' RACE reads, giving one row per CDR3 protein. The sample has just over 1 million distinct CDR3 sequences, 40% to 45% seen once. The V gene's germline CDR1 is DFQATT and CDR2 SNEGSKA (reference sequence). J gave up 2 bases and V 5 bases, and 15 bases lay outside the gene matches. CDR3 length equals 17 residues. With respect to this clonotype: The antigen remains undetermined.

Sequenced material: blood. This receptor was obtained from an older woman in good health. This chain connects TRBV20-1 to TRBJ1-2; 9 bases agree with TRBD1. In DNA, the CDR3 is TGCAGTGCTGTCCCGTTCGCGCCGGGACAGGGCAACTATGGCTACACCTTC. This sequence encodes CSAVPFAPGQGNYGYTF.